Listed below are T cell receptor beta chains from one sample, sequenced in a study of T cell responses to AZD1222 COVID-19 vaccine. Generated by immunoSEQ multiplex PCR, the TCRdb table keeps only in-frame clones and is missing some. The sample lists over 150,000 clones; under 95% were seen once. Sequenced material: peripheral blood, taken on day 0 of AZD1222 vaccination. These receptors originate from an adult in good health. CDR3s include the opening cysteine and the closing phenylalanine or tryptophan. Fields, in order: V gene, CDR3 protein.

TRBV30	CAWSPGASYEQYF
TRBV30	CAWSPVGTEAFF
TRBV10-1	CASSASLEGPYEQYF
TRBV12-3/TRBV12-4	CASSRGQGVGYTF
TRBV9	CASSSSGGGRAFF
TRBV5-1	CASSLGGTGPLSNQPQHF
TRBV4-1	CASSRPTGDSEAFF
TRBV30	CAWGEWGEETQYF
TRBV6-2/TRBV6-3	CASSRRSLTGRVRGYTF
TRBV7-8	CASSSSSGRNTEAFF
TRBV9	CASSVSGDTGELFF
TRBV11-2	CASSISGRDTQYF
TRBV6-2/TRBV6-3	CASSYPLASTEAFF
TRBV29-1	CSVVDQQDNYGYTF
TRBV6-5	CASRNGKLFF
TRBV7-2	CASSSTRGQPQHF
TRBV5-1	CASSPVPGSSSGNTIYF
TRBV5-1	CASSFGVDEQYF
TRBV14	CASSRDRGNTIYF
TRBV28	CASRGRGITDTQYF
TRBV4-1	CASSQAQGVGYGYTF
TRBV28	CASSRTSYEQYF
TRBV28	CASSIQEAPTF
TRBV3-1/TRBV3-2	CASSQGLGGGSPLHF